Below are 19 T cell receptor beta chains sequenced from a single sample in a study of siplizumab effects on memory and regulatory T cells. Clones were sequenced by immunoSEQ multiplex PCR, and TCRdb holds only the in-frame ones, with some missing. Of about 99,000 clones detected, nearly 95% appear once; the ten largest clones hold 0.55% to 0.8%. Sample: Tregs sorted from blood. These receptors were obtained from a human donor in good health.

Only a few counts were recorded for this clone. The chain combines TRBV10-3 with TRBJ1-1, with 9 bases lining up with TRBD1. Unmatched junction bases numbered 6, after V lost 6 bases and J lost 7 bases. This CDR3 has 13 amino acids. CDR1 and CDR2 (germline): ENHRY, SYGVKD. Here the CDR3 DNA reads TGTGCCATCAGGGAAACAGGGGGCCATGAAGCTTTCTTT. Protein product: CAIRETGGHEAFF.

This rearrangement joins TRBV4-3 to TRBJ2-2; TRBD2 might be the D (6 bases). The V gene lost 0 bases and the J gene lost 4 bases, with 12 bases spanning the gap. The CDR3 has 16 amino acids. The germline V gene has CDR1 LGHNA and CDR2 YSLEER. Here the CDR3 reads CASSQDRGLSTGELFF. In nucleotides, the CDR3 is TGCGCCAGCAGCCAAGACCGGGGACTTTCCACCGGGGAGCTGTTTTTT.

This clone occurred once. The chain couples TRBV2 to TRBJ1-2, with 9 bases identical to TRBD1. CDR1 is SNHLY and CDR2 is FYNNEI in the germline V gene. The CDR3 has 18 amino acids. Germline trimming cut 6 bases from V and 2 bases from J; bases unmatched to any gene: 16. The CDR3 bases are TGTGCCAGCAGGAAACCCGGGACAGGGTTGGCCTTGAACTATGGCTACACCTTC. Translating it yields CASRKPGTGLALNYGYTF.

J is TRBJ1-1 and V is TRBV11-1; weak D call: TRBD1 (5 bases). Germline V CDR1 and CDR2: SGHAT, FQDESV (reference sequence). V shed 2 bases and J shed 5 bases, with 12 bases lying between them. The length of the CDR3 is 14 residues. The CDR3 here is CASSLPGTATEAFF. The CDR3 bases are TGTGCCAGCAGCTTACCCGGGACGGCGACTGAAGCTTTCTTT.

This sequence joins TRBV6-4 and TRBJ2-2; TRBD2 matches at 9 bases. The CDR3 has 14 residues. Losses at the gene ends were 9 bases for V and 4 bases for J; bases not matched to a gene: 6. Germline V gives CDR1 MRHNA, CDR2 SNTAGT. CDR3 loop: CASQREAATGELFF. CDR3 DNA: TGTGCCAGTCAGCGGGAGGCCGCCACCGGGGAGCTGTTTTTT.

The CDR3 loop reads CAWSRASYEQYF. In DNA form, the CDR3 reads TGTGCCTGGAGTCGTGCCAGCTACGAGCAGTACTTC. The V and J genes are TRBV30 and TRBJ2-7, with no clear D. In germline, CDR1 is GTSNPN, CDR2 SVGIG (reference sequence). The V end was cut by 2 bases, the J end by 3 bases, with 8 bases between. The length of the CDR3 is 12 residues.

The chain is built from TRBV15 and TRBJ2-4; D may be TRBD1 or TRBD2 (5 bases each). CDR3 size: 17 residues. Per germline, CDR1 LNHNV and CDR2 YYDKDF (reference sequence). Trimming left V 1 base short and J 0 bases short, with 13 bases between. CDR3 nucleotides: TGTGCCACCAGCAGAGTCGGGGCTTTTCTAGCCAAAAACATTCAGTACTTC. Translating gives CATSRVGAFLAKNIQYF.

This chain connects TRBV9 to TRBJ1-1, with D unclear. CDR3 size: 14 residues. Trimming shortened V by 4 bases and J by 0 bases, and 10 bases separated the two germline ends. Germline V lookup: CDR1 SGDLS, CDR2 YYNGEE. DNA of the CDR3: TGTGCCAGCAGCAACGACCTTGTGAACACTGAAGCTTTCTTT. This codes for CASSNDLVNTEAFF.

The chain's CDR3 is CASSFLGQGVYEQYF. Here the CDR3 DNA reads TGTGCCAGCAGTTTTCTAGGACAGGGGGTCTACGAGCAGTACTTC. V is TRBV27 and J is TRBJ2-7, with 10 bases identical to TRBD1. Germline assignment: CDR1 MNHEY and CDR2 SMNVEV (reference sequence). Trimming took 3 bases from V and 3 from J; bases not matched to a gene: 5. The CDR3 consists of 15 residues.

This rearrangement joins TRBV5-4 to TRBJ2-5; 8 bases line up with TRBD1. The germline V gene encodes CDR1 SGHNT and CDR2 YYREEE (reference sequence). The junction had 4 bases not matched to a gene; V was cut back by 2 bases and J by 4 bases. The CDR3 is made up of 14 amino acids. The CDR3 loop is CASSLSGGSETQYF. CDR3 DNA sequence: TGTGCCAGCAGCTTATCAGGGGGCTCAGAGACCCAGTACTTC.

The rearrangement uses TRBV6-1 and TRBJ2-7; D could derive from TRBD1 or TRBD2 (5 bases each). This CDR3 comprises 15 residues. CDR1 MNHNS and CDR2 SASEGT come from the germline V gene. V dropped 5 bases and J dropped 0 bases, with 14 bases sitting between them. The CDR3 region is CASSPLGGGSYEQYF. Here the CDR3 DNA reads TGTGCCAGCAGTCCTCTTGGTGGGGGCTCCTACGAGCAGTACTTC.

This sequence joins TRBV6-1 and TRBJ2-7, with D perhaps matching TRBD1 (6 bases). Per germline, CDR1 MNHNS and CDR2 SASEGT. Trimming removed 6 bases from V and 6 bases from J, with 12 bases in between. The CDR3 is made up of 12 amino acids. The CDR3 is CASRRNRVEQYF. CDR3 sequence (DNA): TGTGCCAGCAGAAGAAACAGGGTCGAGCAGTACTTC.

The chain couples TRBV19 to TRBJ2-2; D may be TRBD2 (5 bases). V was clipped by 6 bases and J by 4 bases, with 12 bases between them. Per the germline V gene, CDR1 is LNHDA and CDR2 is SQIVND (reference sequence). This CDR3 comprises 14 residues. In DNA, the CDR3 is TGTGCCAGTAGCGTGGCGGACTCCACCGGGGAGCTGTTTTTT. Translating gives CASSVADSTGELFF.

This clone was seen just once. V gene TRBV11-3 combines with J gene TRBJ2-7; 8 nucleotides line up with TRBD2. V was clipped by 5 bases and J by 0 bases; unmatched bases: 9. Germline CDR1 is SGHNT and CDR2 is YENEEA. The CDR3 runs 16 residues. CDR3 protein: CASSLRGGRSSYEQYF. The CDR3 DNA sequence: TGTGCCAGCAGCCTAAGGGGCGGGAGGAGCTCCTACGAGCAGTACTTC.

The CDR3 protein is CSATGSETQYF. CDR3 nucleotides: TGCAGTGCTACCGGTTCGGAGACCCAGTACTTC. This chain uses TRBV20-1 with TRBJ2-5; no clear D. Germline V lookup: CDR1 DFQATT, CDR2 SNEGSKA (reference sequence). This CDR3 has 11 amino acids. Trimming left V 4 bases short and J 5 bases short, with 8 bases between.

The CDR3 here is CASSLDSGWDTEAFF. CDR3 nucleotides: TGTGCCAGCAGCTTAGATTCAGGGTGGGACACTGAAGCTTTCTTT. The V call is TRBV7-2, the J call TRBJ1-1; D possibly corresponds to TRBD1 (5 bases). V was pared by 1 base and J by 3 bases, with 12 bases between. The CDR3 loop spans 15 amino acids. CDR1 is SGHTA and CDR2 is FQGNSA in the germline V gene.

The chain couples TRBV5-1 to TRBJ1-2; no definite D call. This CDR3 has 16 amino acids. The V end lost 0 bases, the J end lost 2 bases, and 14 bases lay between the germline ends. Germline V CDR1 and CDR2: SGHRS, YFSETQ. CDR3 nucleotides: TGCGCCAGCAGCTTGGCCGAGTCTAACGTCAACTATGGCTACACCTTC. This encodes CASSLAESNVNYGYTF.

In regard to this clone: Germline and junction disagree at one end, which may indicate a read error. This chain links TRBV2 with TRBJ2-3; 9 bases match TRBD2. Germline V CDR1 and CDR2: SNHLY, FYNNEI. There are 18 residues in the CDR3. The CDR3 DNA sequence: TGTGCCAGCAATGAAGCGGGGGGAGTGGGAACTTGGATTGATACGCAGTATTTT. Amino acid sequence: CASNEAGGVGTWIDTQYF.

V is TRBV12-5 and J is TRBJ2-7; D is perhaps TRBD2 (5 bases). Germline V CDR1 and CDR2: LGHNT, FRNRAP. The CDR3 spans 23 residues. Deletions cut 2 bases from V and 3 bases from J, with 38 bases between. CDR3 coding DNA: TGTGCTAGTGGTTTGTTCCCGGGAATATCTACGACCTCGACCTTCCCTCCTATCTACGAGCAGTACTTC. Translation: CASGLFPGISTTSTFPPIYEQYF.